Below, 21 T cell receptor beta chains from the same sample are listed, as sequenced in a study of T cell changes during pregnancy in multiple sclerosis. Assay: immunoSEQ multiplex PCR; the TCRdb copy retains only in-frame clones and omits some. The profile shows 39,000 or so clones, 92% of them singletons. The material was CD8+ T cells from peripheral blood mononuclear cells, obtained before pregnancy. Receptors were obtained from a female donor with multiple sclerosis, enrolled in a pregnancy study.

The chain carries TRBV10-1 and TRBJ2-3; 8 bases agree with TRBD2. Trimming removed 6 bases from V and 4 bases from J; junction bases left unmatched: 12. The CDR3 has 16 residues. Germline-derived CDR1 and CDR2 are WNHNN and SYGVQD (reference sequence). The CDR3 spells CASRSLGLAPADTQYF. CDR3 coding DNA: TGCGCCAGCAGGAGCCTAGGACTAGCTCCCGCAGATACGCAGTATTTT.

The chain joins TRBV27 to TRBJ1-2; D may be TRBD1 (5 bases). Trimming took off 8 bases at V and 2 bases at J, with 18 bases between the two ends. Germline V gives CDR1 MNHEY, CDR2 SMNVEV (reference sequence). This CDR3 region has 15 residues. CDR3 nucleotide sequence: TGTGCCAGCGGAATCGCCAGGGCATCCAACTATGGCTACACCTTC. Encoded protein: CASGIARASNYGYTF.

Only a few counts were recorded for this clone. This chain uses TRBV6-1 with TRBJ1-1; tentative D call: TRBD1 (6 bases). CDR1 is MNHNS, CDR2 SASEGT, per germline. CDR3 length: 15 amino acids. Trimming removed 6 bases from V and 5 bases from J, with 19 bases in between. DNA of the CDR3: TGTGCCAGCAGCCCCGAGGGGGGGGTGGGAACTGAAGCTTTCTTT. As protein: CASSPEGGVGTEAFF.

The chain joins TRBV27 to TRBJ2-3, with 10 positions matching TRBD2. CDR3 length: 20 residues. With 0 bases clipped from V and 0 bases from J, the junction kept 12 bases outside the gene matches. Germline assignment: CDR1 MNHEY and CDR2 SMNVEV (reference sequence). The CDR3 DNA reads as TGTGCCAGCAGTTTATCGTCTAGCGGGAGACCAATATTTAGCACAGATACGCAGTATTTT. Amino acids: CASSLSSSGRPIFSTDTQYF.

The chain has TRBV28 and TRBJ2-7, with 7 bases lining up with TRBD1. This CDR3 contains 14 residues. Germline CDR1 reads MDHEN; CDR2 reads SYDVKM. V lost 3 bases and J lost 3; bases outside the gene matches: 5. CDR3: CASSFSGTDYEQYF. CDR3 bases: TGTGCCAGCAGTTTCTCGGGGACAGACTACGAGCAGTACTTC. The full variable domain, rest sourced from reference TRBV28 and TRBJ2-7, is DVKVTQSSRYLVKRTGEKVFLECVQDMDHENMFWYRQDPGLGLRLIYFSYDVKMKEKGDIPEGYSVSREKKERFSLILESASTNQTSMYLCASSFSGTDYEQYFGPGTRLTVT.

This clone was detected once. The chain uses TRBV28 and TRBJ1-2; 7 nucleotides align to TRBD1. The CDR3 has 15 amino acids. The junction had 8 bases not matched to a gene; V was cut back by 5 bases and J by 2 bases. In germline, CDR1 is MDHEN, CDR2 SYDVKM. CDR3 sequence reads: CASSTGTDQNYGYTF. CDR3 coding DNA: TGTGCCAGCAGTACGGGGACAGATCAAAACTATGGCTACACCTTC.

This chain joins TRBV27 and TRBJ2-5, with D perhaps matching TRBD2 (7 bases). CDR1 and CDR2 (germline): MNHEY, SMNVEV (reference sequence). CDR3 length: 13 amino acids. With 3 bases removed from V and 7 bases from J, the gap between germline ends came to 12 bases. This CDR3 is CASSLGGPGTQYF. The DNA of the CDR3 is TGTGCCAGCAGTTTGGGGGGGCCGGGGACCCAGTACTTC.

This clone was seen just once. The CDR3 spells CASSQGPDRTSYEQYF. The CDR3 DNA reads TGCGCCAGCAGCCAAGGCCCGGACAGGACGTCCTACGAGCAGTACTTC. The chain couples TRBV4-1 to TRBJ2-7; 7 bases line up with TRBD1. V shed 1 base and J 1 base; nucleotides not matched to a gene: 7. The germline V gene has CDR1 MGHRA and CDR2 YSYEKL. The length of the CDR3 is 16 residues.

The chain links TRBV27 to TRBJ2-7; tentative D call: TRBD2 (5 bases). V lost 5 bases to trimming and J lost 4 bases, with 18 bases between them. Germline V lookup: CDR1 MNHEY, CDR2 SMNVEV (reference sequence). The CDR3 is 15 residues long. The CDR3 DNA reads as TGTGCCAGCAGTCAGTCCCCTAGCAGGAAGTACGAGCAGTACTTC. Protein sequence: CASSQSPSRKYEQYF.

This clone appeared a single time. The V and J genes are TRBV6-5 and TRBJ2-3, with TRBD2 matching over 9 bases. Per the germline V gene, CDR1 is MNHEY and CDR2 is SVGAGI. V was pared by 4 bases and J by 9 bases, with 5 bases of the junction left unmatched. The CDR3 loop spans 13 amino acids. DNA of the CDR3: TGTGCCAGCAGTTCCTCTAGCGGGAAAACGCAGTATTTT. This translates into CASSSSSGKTQYF.

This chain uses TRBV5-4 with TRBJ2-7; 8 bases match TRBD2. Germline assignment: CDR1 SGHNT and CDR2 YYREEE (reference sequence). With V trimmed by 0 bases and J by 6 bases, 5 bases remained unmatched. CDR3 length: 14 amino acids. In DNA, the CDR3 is TGTGCCAGCAGCTTGGGGGCGGGGGGCGGCGAGCAGTACTTC. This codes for CASSLGAGGGEQYF.

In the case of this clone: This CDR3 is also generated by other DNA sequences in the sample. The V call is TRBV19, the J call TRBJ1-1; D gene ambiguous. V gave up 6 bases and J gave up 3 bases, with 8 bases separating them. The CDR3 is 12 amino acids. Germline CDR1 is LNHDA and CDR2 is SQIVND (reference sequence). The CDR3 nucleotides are TGTGCCAGTAGCTCCGTATACACTGAAGCTTTCTTT. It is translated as CASSSVYTEAFF. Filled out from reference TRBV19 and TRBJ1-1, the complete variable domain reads DGGITQSPKYLFRKEGQNVTLSCEQNLNHDAMYWYRQDPGQGLRLIYYSQIVNDFQKGDIAEGYSVSREKKESFPLTVTSAQKNPTAFYLCASSSVYTEAFFGQGTRLTVV.

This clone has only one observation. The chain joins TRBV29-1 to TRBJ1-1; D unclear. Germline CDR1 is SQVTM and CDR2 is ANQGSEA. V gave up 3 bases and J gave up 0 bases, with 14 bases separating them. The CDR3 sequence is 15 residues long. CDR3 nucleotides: TGCAGCGTTGATTACTCGGCACAGCTGAACACTGAAGCTTTCTTT. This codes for CSVDYSAQLNTEAFF.

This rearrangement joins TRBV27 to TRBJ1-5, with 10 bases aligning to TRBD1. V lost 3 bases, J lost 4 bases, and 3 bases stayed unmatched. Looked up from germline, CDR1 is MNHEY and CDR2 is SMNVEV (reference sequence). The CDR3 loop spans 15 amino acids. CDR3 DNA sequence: TGTGCCAGCAGTTTGACAGGGGGCTTGAATCAGCCCCAGCATTTT. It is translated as CASSLTGGLNQPQHF.

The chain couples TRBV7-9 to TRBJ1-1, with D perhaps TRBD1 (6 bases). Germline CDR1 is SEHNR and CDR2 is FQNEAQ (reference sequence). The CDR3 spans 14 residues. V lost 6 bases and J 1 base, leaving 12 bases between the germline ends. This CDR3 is CASRATGRNTEAFF. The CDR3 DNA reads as TGTGCCAGCAGGGCTACAGGGAGGAACACTGAAGCTTTCTTT.

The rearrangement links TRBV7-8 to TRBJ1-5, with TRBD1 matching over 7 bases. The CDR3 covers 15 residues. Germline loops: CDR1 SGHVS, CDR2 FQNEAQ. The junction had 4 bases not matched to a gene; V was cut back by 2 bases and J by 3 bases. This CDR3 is CASSLRGGVNQPQHF. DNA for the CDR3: TGTGCCAGCAGCTTAAGAGGGGGCGTCAATCAGCCCCAGCATTTT.

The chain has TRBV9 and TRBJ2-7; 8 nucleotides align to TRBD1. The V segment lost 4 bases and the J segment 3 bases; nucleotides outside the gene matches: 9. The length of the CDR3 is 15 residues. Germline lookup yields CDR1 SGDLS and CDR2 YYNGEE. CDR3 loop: CASSPRGQGNYEQYF. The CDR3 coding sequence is TGTGCCAGCAGCCCCCGAGGACAGGGTAACTACGAGCAGTACTTC. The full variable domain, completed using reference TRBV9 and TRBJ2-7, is DSGVTQTPKHLITATGQRVTLRCSPRSGDLSVYWYQQSLDQGLQFLIQYYNGEERAKGNILERFSAQQFPDLHSELNLSSLELGDSALYFCASSPRGQGNYEQYFGPGTRLTVT.

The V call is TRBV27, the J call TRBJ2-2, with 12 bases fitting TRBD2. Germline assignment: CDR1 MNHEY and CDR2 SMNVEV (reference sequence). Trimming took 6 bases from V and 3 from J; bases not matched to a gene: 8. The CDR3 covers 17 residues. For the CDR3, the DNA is TGTGCCAGCAGCCCCACTAGCGGGAGGTCGGACACCGGGGAGCTGTTTTTT. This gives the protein CASSPTSGRSDTGELFF.

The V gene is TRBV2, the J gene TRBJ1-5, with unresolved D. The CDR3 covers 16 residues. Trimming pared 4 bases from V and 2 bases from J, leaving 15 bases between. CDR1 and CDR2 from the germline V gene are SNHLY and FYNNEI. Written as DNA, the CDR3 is TGTGCCAGCAGTGGCCGGGGATCGGTGCGCAATCAGCCCCAGCATTTT. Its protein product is CASSGRGSVRNQPQHF.

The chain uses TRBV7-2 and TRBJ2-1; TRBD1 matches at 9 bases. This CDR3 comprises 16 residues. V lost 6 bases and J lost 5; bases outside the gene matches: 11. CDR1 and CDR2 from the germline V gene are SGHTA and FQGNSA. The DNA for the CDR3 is TGTGCCAGCAGGACCCCCCGGGACAGGGAAAACAATGAGCAGTTCTTC. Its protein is CASRTPRDRENNEQFF.

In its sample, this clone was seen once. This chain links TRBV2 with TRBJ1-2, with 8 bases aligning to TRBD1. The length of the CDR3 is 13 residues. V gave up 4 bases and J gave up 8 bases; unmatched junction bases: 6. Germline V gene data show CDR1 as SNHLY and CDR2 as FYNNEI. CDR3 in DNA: TGTGCCAGCAGTGGACGGACAGGGAACGGCTACACCTTC. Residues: CASSGRTGNGYTF.